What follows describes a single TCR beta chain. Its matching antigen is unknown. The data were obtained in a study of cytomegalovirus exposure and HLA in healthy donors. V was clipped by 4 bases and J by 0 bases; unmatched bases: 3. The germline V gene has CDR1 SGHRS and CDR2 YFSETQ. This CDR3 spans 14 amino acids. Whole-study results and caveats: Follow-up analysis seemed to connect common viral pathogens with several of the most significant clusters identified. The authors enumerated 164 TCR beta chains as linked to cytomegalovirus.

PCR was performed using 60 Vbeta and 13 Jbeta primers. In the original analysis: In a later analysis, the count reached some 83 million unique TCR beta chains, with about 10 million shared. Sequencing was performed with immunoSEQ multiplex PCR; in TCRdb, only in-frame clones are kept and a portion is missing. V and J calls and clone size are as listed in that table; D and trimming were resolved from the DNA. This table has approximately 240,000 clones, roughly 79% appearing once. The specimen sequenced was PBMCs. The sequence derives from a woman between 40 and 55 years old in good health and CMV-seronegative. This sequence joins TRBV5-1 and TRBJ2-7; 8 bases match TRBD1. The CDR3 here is CASSPGQGSYEQYF. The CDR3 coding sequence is TGCGCCAGCAGCCCCGGACAGGGCTCCTACGAGCAGTACTTC.